This passage covers 16 T cell receptor beta chains from one sample sequenced in a study of cytomegalovirus exposure and HLA in healthy donors (dated by TCRdb to between 2016 and 2019). The library was generated by the immunoSEQ multiplex PCR assay. A mixture of 60 forward primers for TCR Vbeta segments and 13 reverse primers for TCR Jbeta segments was used in the multiplex PCR. The table comes from immuneACCESS by way of TCRdb, which keeps in-frame sequences with V and J called. Part of the clones is missing from these tables; in studies checked, under half for an unresolved V gene and the rest for unknown reasons. Here the sample has 200,000 or so clones; 75% to 90% occur a single time. In total, the top ten clones hold 0.7% to 0.95% of the sample. Sequencing was carried out using PBMCs. These receptors were obtained from a woman younger than 30 in good health and CMV-seronegative.

V and J are TRBV12-5 and TRBJ2-1, with a tentative D call TRBD2 (5 bases). Germline V gene lookup returns CDR1 LGHNT and CDR2 FRNRAP. V lost 5 bases and J 5 bases, leaving 22 bases between the germline ends. The CDR3 runs to 17 residues. In DNA, the CDR3 is TGTGCTAGTGGTAAAGGCTCACCGTGGACTTCTCACAATGAGCAGTTCTTC. This encodes CASGKGSPWTSHNEQFF. Full variable domain (remainder filled in from reference TRBV12-5 and TRBJ2-1): DARVTQTPRHKVTEMGQEVTMRCQPILGHNTVFWYRQTMMQGLELLAYFRNRAPLDDSGMPKDRFSAEMPDATLATLKIQPSEPRDSAVYFCASGKGSPWTSHNEQFFGPGTRLTVL.

This chain links TRBV11-2 with TRBJ1-3, with D hard to call. The germline V gene has CDR1 SGHAT and CDR2 FQNNGV. V lost 2 bases to trimming and J lost 1 base, with 6 bases between them. The CDR3 has 14 residues. The CDR3 DNA sequence: TGTGCCAGCAGCTTAACTGTATCTGGAAACACCATATATTTT. This translates into CASSLTVSGNTIYF.

The chain links TRBV28 to TRBJ2-7, with TRBD2 matching 11 bases. Germline CDR1 reads MDHEN; CDR2 reads SYDVKM. This CDR3 has 16 amino acids. Trimming cost V 4 bases and J 4 bases; bases outside gene matches: 9. The CDR3 region has the DNA TGTGCCAGCAGTTCTCAAAGACTAGCGGGGATATACGAGCAGTACTTC. It specifies CASSSQRLAGIYEQYF.

This clone appeared a few times. V is TRBV5-8 and J is TRBJ1-4, with D possibly TRBD1 on 6 matching bases. The V and J ends lost 5 bases and 7 bases respectively, with 12 bases between them. Germline V CDR1 and CDR2: SGHTS, YDEGEE. The CDR3 covers 13 residues. The CDR3 sequence is CASRVTGTEKLFF. DNA of the CDR3: TGTGCCAGCAGAGTCACAGGGACTGAAAAACTGTTTTTT. The whole variable domain, remainder taken from reference TRBV5-8 and TRBJ1-4, is EAGVTQSPTHLIKTRGQQATLRCSPISGHTSVYWYQQALGLGLQFLLWYDEGEERNRGNFPPRFSGRQFPNYSSELNVNALELEDSALYLCASRVTGTEKLFFGSGTQLSVL.

The V call is TRBV6-5, the J call TRBJ2-1; 10 bases match TRBD2. Trimming at V came to 5 bases and at J to 4 bases, leaving 5 bases not matched to a gene. The CDR3 totals 15 residues. CDR1 is MNHEY and CDR2 is SVGAGI in the germline V gene. The CDR3 spells CASSQLAGPYNEQFF. The CDR3 DNA sequence: TGTGCCAGCAGTCAACTAGCGGGGCCTTACAATGAGCAGTTCTTC.

The V call is TRBV7-2, the J call TRBJ2-3; 11 bases line up with TRBD2. The trim removed 1 base at V and 6 bases at J, leaving 3 bases unmatched. CDR1 SGHTA and CDR2 FQGNSA come from the germline V gene. This CDR3 has 15 amino acids. DNA of the CDR3: TGTGCCAGCAGCTTAGTAGCTAGCGGGAGGGATACGCAGTATTTT. This sequence encodes CASSLVASGRDTQYF.

This sequence joins TRBV25-1 and TRBJ1-4; D may be TRBD1 (6 bases). Germline CDR1 reads MGHDK; CDR2 reads SYGVNS. CDR3 length equals 12 residues. Between the trimmed V and J ends, which lost 2 bases and 8 bases, there was a span of 6 bases. CDR3 DNA: TGTGCCAGCAGTGAAAGGGGGGAAAAACTGTTTTTT. This codes for CASSERGEKLFF.

This clone appeared a single time. V gene TRBV6-4 combines with J gene TRBJ2-7; 14 bases match TRBD2. The CDR3 contains 19 residues. Germline trimming cut 7 bases from V and 0 bases from J; bases unmatched to any gene: 14. CDR1 and CDR2 from the germline V gene are MRHNA and SNTAGT. In DNA form, the CDR3 reads TGTGCCAGCAACGAACCGGGACTAGCGGGGGCCAATAGCTCCTACGAGCAGTACTTC. Translated: CASNEPGLAGANSSYEQYF.

The chain combines TRBV11-2 with TRBJ2-7, with D tentatively TRBD1 (5 bases). V lost 2 bases and J 7 bases, leaving 15 bases between the germline ends. Germline V lookup: CDR1 SGHAT, CDR2 FQNNGV. This CDR3 contains 14 residues. The CDR3 loop is CASSLTAGLGEQYF. The CDR3 DNA reads as TGTGCCAGCAGCTTAACGGCAGGGCTGGGAGAGCAGTACTTC.

The chain employs TRBV12-5 and TRBJ2-1, with D perhaps matching TRBD2 (5 bases). CDR1 and CDR2 (germline): LGHNT, FRNRAP. V shed 6 bases and J shed 0 bases, with 12 bases lying between them. The CDR3 has 15 residues. CDR3 nucleotide sequence: TGTGCTAGTGGCCCAAGCGGAAGCTCCTACAATGAGCAGTTCTTC. Amino acid sequence: CASGPSGSSYNEQFF. Complete variable domain (other parts from reference TRBV12-5 and TRBJ2-1): DARVTQTPRHKVTEMGQEVTMRCQPILGHNTVFWYRQTMMQGLELLAYFRNRAPLDDSGMPKDRFSAEMPDATLATLKIQPSEPRDSAVYFCASGPSGSSYNEQFFGPGTRLTVL.

This clone was seen more than once but under ten times. This chain joins TRBV4-1 and TRBJ2-7; D is uncertain. The CDR3 has 12 amino acids. The ends were cut back, 5 bases at V and 2 bases at J, with 7 bases in the middle. From germline, CDR1 is MGHRA and CDR2 YSYEKL. CDR3 sequence: CASSSGPYEQYF. The DNA for the CDR3 is TGCGCCAGCAGCTCCGGTCCCTACGAGCAGTACTTC.

This clone was counted only a few times. This rearrangement joins TRBV6-5 to TRBJ1-5; D not certain. Germline assignment: CDR1 MNHEY and CDR2 SVGAGI. V was pared by 6 bases and J by 4 bases, with 10 bases between. This CDR3 is built from 13 residues. The CDR3 here is CASSRLGNQPQHF. The CDR3 DNA reads as TGTGCCAGCAGCAGACTCGGGAATCAGCCCCAGCATTTT.

The chain links TRBV4-2 to TRBJ2-7; the match to TRBD2 covers 13 bases. Germline CDR1 reads LGHNA; CDR2 reads YNFKEQ. CDR3 length: 16 amino acids. V trimming: 1 base; J trimming: 4 bases; junction bases outside the gene matches: 4. The CDR3 here is CASSQVWTSGGYEQYF. CDR3 DNA sequence: TGTGCCAGCAGCCAAGTCTGGACTAGCGGGGGTTACGAGCAGTACTTC.

The chain combines TRBV19 with TRBJ1-5; possible D gene TRBD1, 6 bases. The CDR3 is 16 amino acids. V was shortened by 4 bases and J by 10 bases, with 23 bases between the two germline ends. Per germline, CDR1 LNHDA and CDR2 SQIVND (reference sequence). CDR3 in DNA: TGTGCCAGTAGTAACCCGACAGGCTCTGAAATGAAACCCCAGCATTTT. As protein: CASSNPTGSEMKPQHF.

The chain combines TRBV19 with TRBJ2-7, with 11 nucleotides matching TRBD2. Trimming at V came to 9 bases and at J to 2 bases, leaving 3 bases not matched to a gene. Germline CDR1 and CDR2: LNHDA and SQIVND (reference sequence). This CDR3 contains 13 residues. The CDR3 DNA follows: TGTGCCAGCCGACTAGCGGGGACCTACGAGCAGTACTTC. This codes for CASRLAGTYEQYF.

The chain joins TRBV27 to TRBJ2-7; TRBD2 matches 10 bases. V lost 0 bases and J lost 7; bases outside the gene matches: 6. Germline loops: CDR1 MNHEY, CDR2 SMNVEV (reference sequence). The CDR3 is 15 amino acids. CDR3 coding DNA: TGTGCCAGCAGTTTATCGGCTAGCGGGAGTAAAGAGCAGTACTTC. Residues: CASSLSASGSKEQYF.